This T cell receptor beta chain was found in a study of T cell responses to AZD1222 COVID-19 vaccine. Findings and limits, study-wide: CD4 TCRs linked to vaccination spanned spike, dominating at 160-218 and 743-854.

Remarks on this clone: Antigen unknown.

Germline CDR1 and CDR2: KGHSH and LQKENI. Trimming pared 2 bases from V and 4 bases from J, leaving 8 bases between. The CDR3 runs to 13 residues. Data came from immunoSEQ multiplex PCR; TCRdb stores just in-frame clones and leaves some out. The sample contains about 100,000 clones, about 87% of which appear only once. V usage is TRBV18 and J usage is TRBJ1-1; D remains unclear. The TCR sequence derives from an adult in good health. The sequencing here drew on peripheral blood, taken on day 0 of AZD1222 vaccination. The CDR3 DNA follows: TGTGCCAGCTCACCAGACATCTCCACTGAAGCTTTCTTT. Translation: CASSPDISTEAFF.